The 23 T cell receptor beta chains reported below all come from one sample, sequenced in a study of blood T cell repertoires in COVID-19 (dated by TCRdb to between 2020 and 2021). Library preparation was by the immunoSEQ multiplex PCR assay. Imported from immuneACCESS, the table was reduced by TCRdb to in-frame sequences with V and J called. These copies leave out some clones; in studies compared against another copy, an unresolved V gene accounts for under half, and the cause of the remainder is not known. The sample table lists 440,000 or so clones, about 89% of them with a count of one. Clones ranked in the top ten supply about 1.6% of the sample. The sequenced sample was peripheral blood. The source of these receptors is a woman in her 40s with COVID-19, enrolled during active disease.

The chain recombines TRBV5-1 with TRBJ2-1; D is possibly TRBD2 (6 bases). The CDR3 is made up of 15 amino acids. Germline V gene data show CDR1 as SGHRS and CDR2 as YFSETQ. Trimming left V 2 bases short and J 2 bases short, with 11 bases between. The CDR3 nucleotides are TGCGCCAGCAGCTTCGGGAGACGCACCTACAATGAGCAGTTCTTC. Its translation: CASSFGRRTYNEQFF.

The chain has TRBV6-5 and TRBJ1-2, with 9 bases lining up with TRBD1. Germline V CDR1 and CDR2: MNHEY, SVGAGI. The CDR3 has 16 amino acids. With 2 bases clipped from V and 6 bases from J, the junction kept 10 bases outside the gene matches. The CDR3: CASSYMMGTGLDGYTF. The CDR3 DNA follows: TGTGCCAGCAGTTACATGATGGGGACAGGGCTGGATGGCTACACCTTC.

The V call is TRBV19, the J call TRBJ1-4; D might be TRBD1 (5 bases). Trimming pared 5 bases from V and 5 bases from J, leaving 24 bases between. This CDR3 is 18 amino acids long. Germline values: CDR1 LNHDA, CDR2 SQIVND (reference sequence). CDR3 DNA: TGTGCCAGTAGTCGCCCCGGGACTTCATACCCCAAGAATGAAAAACTGTTTTTT. It is translated as CASSRPGTSYPKNEKLFF.

J is TRBJ1-6 and V is TRBV6-5; unclear D gene. Germline V gives CDR1 MNHEY, CDR2 SVGAGI. The CDR3 loop spans 15 amino acids. The V gene lost 11 bases and the J gene lost 1 base, with 15 bases spanning the gap. The CDR3 DNA is TGTGCCGTCGGGGTATACGGTTCCTATAATTCACCCCTCCACTTT. It translates to CAVGVYGSYNSPLHF.

V and J are TRBV28 and TRBJ1-2, with D possibly matching TRBD1 (6 bases). The CDR3 loop spans 14 amino acids. Germline V lookup: CDR1 MDHEN, CDR2 SYDVKM. V lost 2 bases to trimming and J lost 5 bases, with 12 bases between them. CDR3 residues: CASSLVHREYGYTF. The CDR3 region has the DNA TGTGCCAGCAGTTTAGTACACAGGGAATATGGCTACACCTTC.

The chain joins TRBV7-6 to TRBJ2-5; 10 bases line up with TRBD2. Losses at the gene ends were 5 bases for V and 10 bases for J; bases not matched to a gene: 22. This CDR3 contains 18 residues. Germline V CDR1 and CDR2: SGHVS, FNYEAQ. This chain's CDR3 is CASSLGTSGVMRASDQYF. CDR3 DNA sequence: TGTGCCAGCAGCCTAGGTACTAGCGGGGTCATGCGGGCAAGTGACCAGTACTTC.

This rearrangement joins TRBV6-4 to TRBJ2-7; 7 bases align to TRBD1. The CDR3 contains 14 residues. CDR1 MRHNA and CDR2 SNTAGT come from the germline V gene. V shed 6 bases, J shed 3 bases, and the junction held 8 bases outside the gene matches. The chain's CDR3 is CASSPDRTSYEQYF. Here the CDR3 DNA reads TGTGCCAGCAGCCCGGACAGGACAAGCTACGAGCAGTACTTC.

The CDR3 coding sequence is TGTGCCAGCAGTTCGGGACAGGGGATTTCTGGGGCCAACGTCCTGACTTTC. Amino acid sequence: CASSSGQGISGANVLTF. V usage is TRBV27 and J usage is TRBJ2-6; 10 bases map to TRBD1. Germline trimming cut 4 bases from V and 1 base from J; bases unmatched to any gene: 4. The CDR3 spans 17 residues. Germline V CDR1 and CDR2: MNHEY, SMNVEV (reference sequence).

The chain has TRBV5-1 and TRBJ2-7; 8 positions match TRBD2. Germline V lookup: CDR1 SGHRS, CDR2 YFSETQ. Trimming took 7 bases from V and 3 from J; bases not matched to a gene: 9. The CDR3 spans 14 residues. The CDR3 region has the DNA TGCGCCAGCTCTTTAGCGGGGCCGGACTACGAGCAGTACTTC. As protein: CASSLAGPDYEQYF.

The V call is TRBV27, the J call TRBJ1-1, with D maybe TRBD1 (5 bases). Trimming removed 1 base from V and 5 bases from J, with 11 bases in between. Germline V lookup: CDR1 MNHEY, CDR2 SMNVEV (reference sequence). The CDR3 has 14 amino acids. CDR3 residues: CASSLYQGGTEAFF. CDR3 sequence (DNA): TGTGCCAGCAGTTTATACCAGGGAGGAACTGAAGCTTTCTTT.

In this sample, this clone turned up a few times. This sequence joins TRBV27 and TRBJ2-5, with TRBD1 matching 7 bases. The ends lost 5 bases at V and 1 base at J; junction bases unmatched: 4. The CDR3 contains 14 residues. CDR1 and CDR2 (germline): MNHEY, SMNVEV (reference sequence). The CDR3 DNA follows: TGTGCCAGCAGTGACAGGGCCCCCCAAGAGACCCAGTACTTC. It is translated as CASSDRAPQETQYF.

The chain joins TRBV10-3 to TRBJ2-7, with 10 bases fitting TRBD1. The CDR3 covers 19 residues. The V and J ends lost 3 bases and 1 base, in that order; junction bases with no gene match: 15. Germline values: CDR1 ENHRY, CDR2 SYGVKD. CDR3 coding DNA: TGTGCCATCAGTGACACAACCCAGACAGGGGGCGGAAATTCCTACGAGCAGTACTTC. This encodes CAISDTTQTGGGNSYEQYF.

The chain recombines TRBV7-3 with TRBJ1-2; TRBD1 matches at 12 bases. The germline CDR1 and CDR2 sequences are SGHTA and FQGTGA. V trimming: 4 bases; J trimming: 6 bases; junction bases outside the gene matches: 6. This CDR3 is 15 amino acids long. CDR3 sequence (DNA): TGTGCCAGCAGCTCCTCCGGGACAGGGGGCCATGGCTACACCTTC. Its protein is CASSSSGTGGHGYTF.

V usage is TRBV19 and J usage is TRBJ2-7, with 10 bases identical to TRBD2. Germline CDR1 is LNHDA and CDR2 is SQIVND (reference sequence). The CDR3 contains 14 residues. Trimming took 6 bases from V and 2 from J; bases not matched to a gene: 4. Here the CDR3 DNA reads TGTGCCAGTAGCGCTAGCGGGGGCCCCTACGAGCAGTACTTC. Protein product: CASSASGGPYEQYF. Full variable domain (outside the CDR3, taken from reference TRBV19 and TRBJ2-7): DGGITQSPKYLFRKEGQNVTLSCEQNLNHDAMYWYRQDPGQGLRLIYYSQIVNDFQKGDIAEGYSVSREKKESFPLTVTSAQKNPTAFYLCASSASGGPYEQYFGPGTRLTVT.

The J gene is TRBJ1-5, the V gene TRBV7-8; 8 bases line up with TRBD1. The ends lost 3 bases at V and 6 bases at J; junction bases unmatched: 7. In germline, CDR1 is SGHVS, CDR2 FQNEAQ. This CDR3 is built from 15 residues. CDR3 DNA: TGTGCCAGCAGCTTCGGGACAGGCGTCGCTCAGCCCCAGCATTTT. Amino acid sequence: CASSFGTGVAQPQHF. Supplemented by reference TRBV7-8 and TRBJ1-5, the full variable domain reads GAGVSQSPRYKVAKRGQDVALRCDPISGHVSLFWYQQALGQGPEFLTYFQNEAQLDKSGLPSDRFFAERPEGSVSTLKIQRTQQEDSAVYLCASSFGTGVAQPQHFGDGTRLSIL.

The chain has TRBV6-6 and TRBJ2-7, with D possibly being TRBD2 (6 bases). V was shortened by 5 bases and J by 0 bases, with 20 bases between the two germline ends. The CDR3 has 17 residues. Germline V CDR1 and CDR2: MNHNY, SVGAGI (reference sequence). In DNA form, the CDR3 reads TGTGCCAGCAGTCCCCGGGGTAGCGGAGATTTCTCCTACGAGCAGTACTTC. Amino acid sequence: CASSPRGSGDFSYEQYF.

This chain links TRBV4-1 with TRBJ1-5; tentative D call: TRBD1 (5 bases). The CDR3 has 14 residues. V lost 3 bases and J 2 bases, leaving 8 bases between the germline ends. In germline, CDR1 is MGHRA, CDR2 YSYEKL. In DNA form, the CDR3 reads TGCGCCAGCAGCCATGAAGGGGGCAATCAGCCCCAGCATTTT. As protein: CASSHEGGNQPQHF.

This chain links TRBV11-2 with TRBJ2-7, with TRBD2 as a possible D gene (6 bases). The CDR3 sequence is 16 residues long. In germline, CDR1 is SGHAT, CDR2 FQNNGV. V dropped 3 bases and J dropped 4 bases, with 19 bases sitting between them. The CDR3 region is CASSFRTGLGGYEQYF. CDR3 DNA: TGTGCCAGCAGCTTTAGGACGGGACTCGGCGGTTACGAGCAGTACTTC. Full variable domain (outside the CDR3, taken from reference TRBV11-2 and TRBJ2-7): EAGVAQSPRYKIIEKRQSVAFWCNPISGHATLYWYQQILGQGPKLLIQFQNNGVVDDSQLPKDRFSAERLKGVDSTLKIQPAKLEDSAVYLCASSFRTGLGGYEQYFGPGTRLTVT.

V usage is TRBV27 and J usage is TRBJ2-7; no clear D gene. Germline-derived CDR1 and CDR2 are MNHEY and SMNVEV (reference sequence). CDR3 length: 14 residues. Between the trimmed V and J ends, which lost 2 bases and 1 base, there was a span of 9 bases. This CDR3 is CASSLVGGSYEQYF. CDR3 sequence (DNA): TGTGCCAGCAGTTTAGTTGGCGGATCCTACGAGCAGTACTTC.

The V and J genes are TRBV7-3 and TRBJ2-7; 7 bases are shared with TRBD2. CDR1 is SGHTA, CDR2 FQGTGA, per germline. This CDR3 region has 15 residues. Germline trimming cut 3 bases from V and 0 bases from J; bases unmatched to any gene: 5. This chain's CDR3 is CASSLAGVSSYEQYF. Here the CDR3 DNA reads TGTGCCAGCAGCTTGGCGGGGGTCAGCTCCTACGAGCAGTACTTC. The whole variable domain, remainder taken from reference TRBV7-3 and TRBJ2-7, is GAGVSQTPSNKVTEKGKYVELRCDPISGHTALYWYRQSLGQGPEFLIYFQGTGAADDSGLPNDRFFAVRPEGSVSTLKIQRTERGDSAVYLCASSLAGVSSYEQYFGPGTRLTVT.

The chain combines TRBV18 with TRBJ2-7; the match to TRBD1 covers 8 bases. The CDR3 length is 15 residues. Germline CDR1 KGHSH, CDR2 LQKENI. Losses at the gene ends were 0 bases for V and 2 bases for J; bases not matched to a gene: 3. In nucleotides, the CDR3 is TGTGCCAGCTCACCACCCGGGACAGGACCCTACGAGCAGTACTTC. Amino acid sequence: CASSPPGTGPYEQYF.

This sequence joins TRBV27 and TRBJ2-2; TRBD1 might be the D (6 bases). Trimming stripped 4 bases from V and 4 bases from J, with 10 bases between. Per germline, CDR1 MNHEY and CDR2 SMNVEV (reference sequence). The CDR3 extends over 14 amino acids. DNA of the CDR3: TGTGCCAGCAGTTCTACAGGGCTCACCGGGGAGCTGTTTTTT. This gives the protein CASSSTGLTGELFF.

V gene TRBV5-4 combines with J gene TRBJ2-5, with TRBD1 identical over 8 bases. This CDR3 spans 14 amino acids. With V trimmed by 4 bases and J by 5 bases, 7 bases remained unmatched. Germline CDR1 is SGHNT and CDR2 is YYREEE (reference sequence). Written as DNA, the CDR3 is TGTGCCAGCAGCACCGGACAGGGAGCGGAGACCCAGTACTTC. It translates to CASSTGQGAETQYF.